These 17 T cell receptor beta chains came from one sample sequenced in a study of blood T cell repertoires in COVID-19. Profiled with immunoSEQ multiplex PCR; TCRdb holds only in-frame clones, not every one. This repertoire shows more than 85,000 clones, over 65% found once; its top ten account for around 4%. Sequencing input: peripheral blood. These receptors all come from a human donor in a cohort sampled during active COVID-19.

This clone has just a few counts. DNA of the CDR3: TGTGCCAGCAGCTTGGTGGGACAGCCCTACGAGCAGTACTTC. Protein: CASSLVGQPYEQYF. The chain couples TRBV7-9 to TRBJ2-7, with TRBD1 identical over 7 bases. CDR3 length equals 14 residues. Germline trimming cut 3 bases from V and 2 bases from J; bases unmatched to any gene: 4. Germline lookup yields CDR1 SEHNR and CDR2 FQNEAQ (reference sequence). The whole variable domain, remainder taken from reference TRBV7-9 and TRBJ2-7, is DTGVSQNPRHKITKRGQNVTFRCDPISEHNRLYWYRQTLGQGPEFLTYFQNEAQLEKSRLLSDRFSAERPKGSFSTLEIQRTEQGDSAMYLCASSLVGQPYEQYFGPGTRLTVT.

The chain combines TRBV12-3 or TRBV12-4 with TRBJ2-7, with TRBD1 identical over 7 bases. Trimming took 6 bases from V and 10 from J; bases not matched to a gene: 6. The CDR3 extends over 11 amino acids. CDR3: CASSATGDQYF. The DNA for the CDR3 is TGTGCCAGCAGCGCAACAGGGGATCAGTACTTC.

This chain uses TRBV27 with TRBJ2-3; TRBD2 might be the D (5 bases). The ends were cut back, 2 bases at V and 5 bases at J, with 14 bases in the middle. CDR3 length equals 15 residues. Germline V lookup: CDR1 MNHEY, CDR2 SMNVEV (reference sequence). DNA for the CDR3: TGTGCCAGCAGTTTAAAAGGGAGACTCGGAGATACGCAGTATTTT. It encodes CASSLKGRLGDTQYF.

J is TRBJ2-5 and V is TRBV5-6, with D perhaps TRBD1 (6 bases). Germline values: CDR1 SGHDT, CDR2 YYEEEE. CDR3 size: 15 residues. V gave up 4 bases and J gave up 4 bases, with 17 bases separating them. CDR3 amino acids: CASSPEGGIRETQYF. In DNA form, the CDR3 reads TGTGCCAGCAGCCCCGAAGGGGGAATAAGAGAGACCCAGTACTTC.

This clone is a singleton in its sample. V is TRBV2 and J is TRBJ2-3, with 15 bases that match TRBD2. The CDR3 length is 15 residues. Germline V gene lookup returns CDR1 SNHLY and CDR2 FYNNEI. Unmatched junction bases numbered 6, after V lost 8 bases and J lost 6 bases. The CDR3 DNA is TGTGCCAGCCGGACTAGCGGGGGGGCTTGGGATACGCAGTATTTT. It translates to CASRTSGGAWDTQYF.

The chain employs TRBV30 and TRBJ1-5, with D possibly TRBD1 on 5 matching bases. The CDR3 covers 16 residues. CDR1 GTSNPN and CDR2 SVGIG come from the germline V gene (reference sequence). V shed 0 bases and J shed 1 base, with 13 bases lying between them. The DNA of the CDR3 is TGTGCCTGGAGTGTACGTATCGGGGGGAGCAATCAGCCCCAGCATTTT. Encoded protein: CAWSVRIGGSNQPQHF.

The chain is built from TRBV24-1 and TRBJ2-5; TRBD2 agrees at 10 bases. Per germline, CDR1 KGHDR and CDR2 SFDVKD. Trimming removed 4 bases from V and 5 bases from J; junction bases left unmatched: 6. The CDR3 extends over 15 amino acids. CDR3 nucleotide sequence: TGTGCCACCAGTGACCCGCGAGCGGGGGGGGAGACCCAGTACTTC. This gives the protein CATSDPRAGGETQYF.

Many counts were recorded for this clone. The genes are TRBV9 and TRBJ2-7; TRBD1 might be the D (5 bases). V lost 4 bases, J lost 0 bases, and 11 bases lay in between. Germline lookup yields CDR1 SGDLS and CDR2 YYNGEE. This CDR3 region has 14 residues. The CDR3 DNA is TGTGCCAGCAGCCCGAGACAGAGCTCCTACGAGCAGTACTTC. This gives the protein CASSPRQSSYEQYF.

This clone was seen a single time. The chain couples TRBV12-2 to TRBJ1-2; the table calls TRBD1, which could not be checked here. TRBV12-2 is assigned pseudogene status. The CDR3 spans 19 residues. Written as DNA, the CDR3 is TGTGCAAGTCGCCCCCAGGAGGGGGCGCGGACTACGACGGGCTATGGCTACACCTTC. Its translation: CASRPQEGARTTTGYGYTF.

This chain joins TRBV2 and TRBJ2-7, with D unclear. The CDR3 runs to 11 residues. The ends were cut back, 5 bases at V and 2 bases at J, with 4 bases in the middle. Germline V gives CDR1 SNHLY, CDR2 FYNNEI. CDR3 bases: TGTGCCAGCAGTAATACCTACGAGCAGTACTTC. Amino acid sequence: CASSNTYEQYF. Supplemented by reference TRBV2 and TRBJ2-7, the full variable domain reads EPEVTQTPSHQVTQMGQEVILRCVPISNHLYFYWYRQILGQKVEFLVSFYNNEISEKSEIFDDQFSVERPDGSNFTLKIRSTKLEDSAMYFCASSNTYEQYFGPGTRLTVT.

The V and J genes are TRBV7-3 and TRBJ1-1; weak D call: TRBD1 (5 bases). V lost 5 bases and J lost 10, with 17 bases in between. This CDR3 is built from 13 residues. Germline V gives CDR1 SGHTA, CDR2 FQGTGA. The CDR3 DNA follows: TGTGCCAGCAGCCCCCGCCGAGGGGAGGGAGCTTTCTTT. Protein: CASSPRRGEGAFF. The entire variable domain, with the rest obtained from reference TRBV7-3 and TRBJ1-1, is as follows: GAGVSQTPSNKVTEKGKYVELRCDPISGHTALYWYRQSLGQGPEFLIYFQGTGAADDSGLPNDRFFAVRPEGSVSTLKIQRTERGDSAVYLCASSPRRGEGAFFGQGTRLTVV.

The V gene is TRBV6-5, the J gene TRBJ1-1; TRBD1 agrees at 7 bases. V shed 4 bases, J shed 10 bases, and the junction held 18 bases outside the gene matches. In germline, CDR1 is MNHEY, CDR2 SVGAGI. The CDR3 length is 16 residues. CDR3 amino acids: CASSSPRTGQGRRAFF. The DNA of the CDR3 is TGTGCCAGCAGTTCACCCCGGACAGGTCAGGGGCGAAGAGCTTTCTTT.

The CDR3 here is CASSSGAYNEQFF. The CDR3 DNA reads as TGTGCCAGCAGTTCAGGGGCCTACAATGAGCAGTTCTTC. J is TRBJ2-1 and V is TRBV28, with D perhaps matching TRBD1 (6 bases). The CDR3 spans 13 residues. Looked up from germline, CDR1 is MDHEN and CDR2 is SYDVKM. The V end was cut by 4 bases, the J end by 2 bases, with 6 bases between.

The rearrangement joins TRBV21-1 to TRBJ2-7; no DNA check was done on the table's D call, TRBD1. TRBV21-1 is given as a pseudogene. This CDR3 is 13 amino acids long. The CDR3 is CASSADRTNEQYF. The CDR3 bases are TGTGCCAGCAGCGCGGATCGGACAAACGAGCAGTACTTC.

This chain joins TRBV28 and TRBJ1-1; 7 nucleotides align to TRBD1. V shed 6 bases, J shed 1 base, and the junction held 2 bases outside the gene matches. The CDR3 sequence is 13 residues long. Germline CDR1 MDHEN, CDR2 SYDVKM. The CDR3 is CASSGTENTEAFF. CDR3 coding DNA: TGTGCCAGCAGCGGGACAGAGAACACTGAAGCTTTCTTT.

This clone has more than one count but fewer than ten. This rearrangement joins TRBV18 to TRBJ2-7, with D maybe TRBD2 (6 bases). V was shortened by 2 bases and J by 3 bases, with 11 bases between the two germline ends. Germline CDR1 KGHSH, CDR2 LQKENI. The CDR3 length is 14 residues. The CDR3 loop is CASSPEAGHYEQYF. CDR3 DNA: TGTGCCAGCTCACCAGAGGCGGGGCACTACGAGCAGTACTTC.

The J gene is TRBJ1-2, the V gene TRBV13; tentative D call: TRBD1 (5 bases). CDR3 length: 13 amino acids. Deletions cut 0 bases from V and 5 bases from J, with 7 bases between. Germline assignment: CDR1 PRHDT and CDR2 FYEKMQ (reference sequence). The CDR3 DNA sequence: TGTGCCAGCAGCTTAGGAAAGGGGTATGGCTACACCTTC. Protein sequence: CASSLGKGYGYTF.